This T cell receptor beta chain is drawn from a study of Ad26.COV2.S vaccination and SARS-CoV-2 variants (dated by TCRdb to the early 2020s). In terms of the full investigation: Vaccine-arm donors were drawn from COV1001, a multicentre, randomized, double-blind, placebo-controlled phase I-IIa trial of Ad26.COV2.S in healthy adults. Ad26.COV2.S was administered intramuscularly at a dose of 5x10^10 or 1x10^11 viral particles, either as one shot or as two shots given 56 days apart. TCRbeta repertoire sequencing was used to assess the specificity and breadth of SARS-CoV-2-reactive T cell receptors after Ad26.COV2.S vaccination. A total of some 30 samples were included in the TCR-sequenced set, comprising around 20 Ad26.COV2.S vaccine recipients, 5 placebo recipients and 8 SARS-CoV-2 convalescent individuals. Trial participants were randomized into five groups of five: low-dose or high-dose Ad26.COV2.S given once or twice, or placebo on both occasions. Blinding of investigators to trial group allocation was maintained during experiments and outcome assessment. The paper as a whole reports these results and caveats: Comparing responses between vaccine doses or regimens was not something the study was powered to do. Higher spike-specific TCR breadth was observed in Ad26.COV2.S recipients than in placebo recipients (P = 0.0014). Vaccine and placebo recipients had comparable non-spike TCR breadth, which fits with the vaccine containing only spike. The authors noted that total T cell responses may have been underestimated by the TCR breadth and depth analyses. After vaccination, spike-specific CD8+ and CD4+ T cell responses were reported to show substantial breadth.

On this clone itself: Its antigen is currently not known. No per-base quality is available; no much larger clone lies one base away.

Interpreted using the paper, the treatment or condition label stands for: roughly 18 received Ad26.COV2.S at low or high dose, single or two shots; roughly 5 received placebo; per-sample allocation not given. For vaccine and placebo recipients, repertoires were sequenced using samples collected on day 63 after the first injection. Between 29 July and 7 August 2020, Cohort 1b enrolled 25 adults aged 18-55 years at one site in Boston, USA. Ad26.COV2.S was a replication-incompetent adenovirus type 26 vector that expressed a prefusion-stabilized SARS-CoV-2 spike protein derived from the original Wuhan strain. The immunoSEQ Assay was the method used to sequence TCRbeta CDR3 regions. After extraction, genomic DNA underwent amplification by bias-controlled multiplex PCR, followed by high-throughput sequencing. In the paper's pipeline: To quantify the absolute abundance of each unique TCRbeta CDR3 region, sequences were collapsed and filtered. Usable DNA was measured by amplifying reference genes present in all nucleated cells, and TCRbeta template counts were normalized to that usable DNA to estimate T cell fraction. Repertoire TCRs were annotated as SARS-CoV-2-specific when V gene, CDR3 amino acid sequence and J gene were exactly matched to a known reactive TCR set. The reference SARS-CoV-2 TCR set was obtained from MIRA and was filtered for enrichment in COVID-19-positive ImmuneCODE repertoires, whereby public or cross-reactive TCRs were removed. Based on the MIRA antigens, annotated TCRs were further analysed at the level of specific ORF or position within ORF. Breadth was defined as the number of annotated unique rearrangements divided by the total number of unique productive rearrangements, and depth was defined as the summed frequency of the annotated unique rearrangements. TCR breadth was compared between groups using two-sided Wilcoxon rank-sum tests. What TCRdb holds here is the immuneACCESS table cut down to in-frame rearrangements. Part of the clones is not present; checked against another copy, under half of the missing clones reflect an unresolved V gene, and the others are unexplained. That table furnishes V, J and clone size, whereas the DNA furnished D and trimming. The sample table holds 300,000 to 350,000 clones, of which around 90% were seen once. The ten biggest clones cover 5.5% to 7% of the sample.

The CDR3 holds 13 amino acids from the cysteine to the phenylalanine. The DNA shown is the 39-base CDR3, in frame from base 1. Trimming at the junction amounts to 1 base on V and 5 bases on J, and the germline ends lie 9 bases apart. CDR1 and CDR2 are drawn from the germline V gene (reference sequence): LGHDT, YNNKEL. This material consisted of peripheral blood, taken in a trial of Ad26.COV2.S vaccine versus placebo. This chain joins TRBV3-1 (or the pseudogene TRBV3-2) to TRBJ2-7; the D gene is not confidently resolved. This TCR was sampled from a person between 18 and 65 years old who received the Ad26.COV2.S COVID-19 vaccine or a placebo. DNA sequence: TGTGCCAGCAGCCAAGGAAAGGCAAACGAGCAGTACTTC. This encodes CASSQGKANEQYF.